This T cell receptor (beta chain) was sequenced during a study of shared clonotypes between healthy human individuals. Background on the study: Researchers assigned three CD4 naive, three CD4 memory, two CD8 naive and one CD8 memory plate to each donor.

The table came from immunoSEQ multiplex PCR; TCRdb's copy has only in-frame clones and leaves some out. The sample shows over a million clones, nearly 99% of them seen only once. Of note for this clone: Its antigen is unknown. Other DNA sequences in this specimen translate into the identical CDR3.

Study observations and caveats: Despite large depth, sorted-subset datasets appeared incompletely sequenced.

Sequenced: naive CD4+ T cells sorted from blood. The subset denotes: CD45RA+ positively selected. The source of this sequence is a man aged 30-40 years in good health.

Written as DNA, the CDR3 is TGCGCCAGCAGCTTACAGAGCTCTGGGGCCAACGTCCTGACTTTC. Its translation: CASSLQSSGANVLTF. The rearrangement joins TRBV5-1 to TRBJ2-6, with no clear D. The CDR3 contains 15 residues. Germline V gene sequence: CDR1 SGHRS, CDR2 YFSETQ. Trimming stripped 2 bases from V and 0 bases from J, with 6 bases between.